This is a list of T cell receptor beta chains from one sample in a study of shared clonotypes between healthy human individuals. TCRdb's copy holds only in-frame clones and misses some; the assay was immunoSEQ multiplex PCR. The table lists about 2.3 million clones, roughly 92% of them singletons. Material for sequencing was naive CD4+ T cells from PBMCs. The receptors were gathered from a man between 18 and 35 years old in good health. Some clones in this sample may be carry-over from other donors' samples. CDR3s include the opening cysteine and the closing phenylalanine or tryptophan. The order of the fields is CDR3 protein, CDR3 DNA, D gene, J gene, V gene, clone size. The D gene is left open where the match is weak. The size entry is marked missing in some rows and otherwise reads once, few, many or a size class.

CSVQDRYYEQYF	TGCAGCGTCCAAGACAGGTACTACGAGCAGTACTTC	.	TRBJ2-7	TRBV29-1	.
CASRTGTREQYF	TGTGCCAGCAGGACCGGGACACGGGAGCAGTACTTC	.	TRBJ2-7	TRBV6-5	.
CASSQDQGTRPEQYF	TGCGCCAGCAGCCAAGACCAGGGGACTAGACCCGAGCAGTACTTC	TRBD2	TRBJ2-7	TRBV4-3	.
CASSPFSIRTGTNTEAFF	TGTGCCAGCAGCCCCTTTTCGATAAGGACAGGGACGAACACTGAAGCTTTCTTT	TRBD1	TRBJ1-1	TRBV27	.
CASSHRQGALNEQFF	TGTGCCAGCTCACATAGACAGGGGGCGCTGAATGAGCAGTTCTTC	TRBD1	TRBJ2-1	TRBV18	.
CASSPRLAGEGGELFF	TGTGCCAGCAGCCCACGACTAGCGGGAGAAGGCGGGGAGCTGTTTTTT	TRBD2	TRBJ2-2	TRBV7-9	.
CASSLLRLSRGDQFF	TGTGCCAGCAGCTTATTAAGATTAAGTAGGGGTGACCAGTTCTTC	.	TRBJ2-1	TRBV7-8	.
CASSIVGDNYGYTF	TGTGCCAGTAGTATAGTCGGCGATAACTATGGCTACACCTTC	.	TRBJ1-2	TRBV19	.
CASSQGGGRAAYEQYF	TGCGCCAGCAGCCAAGGGGGCGGGAGGGCCGCCTACGAGCAGTACTTC	TRBD2	TRBJ2-7	TRBV4-1	.
CASSLERLYNEQFF	TGTGCCAGCAGCTTAGAGCGACTCTACAATGAGCAGTTCTTC	.	TRBJ2-1	TRBV11-2	.
CASSIGQGVEQYF	TGTGCCAGTAGTATTGGACAGGGAGTCGAGCAGTACTTC	TRBD1	TRBJ2-7	TRBV19	.
CASSLGPGGPYNEQFF	TGTGCCAGCAGCTTAGGGCCAGGGGGTCCTTACAATGAGCAGTTCTTC	TRBD1	TRBJ2-1	TRBV7-9	few
CASSDDRRYQPQHF	TGTGCCAGCAGTGATGACAGGCGATATCAGCCCCAGCATTTT	.	TRBJ1-5	TRBV2	.
CSVERTGGAFGTQYF	TGCAGCGTTGAGAGAACAGGGGGTGCTTTTGGGACCCAGTACTTC	TRBD1	TRBJ2-5	TRBV29-1	.
CASSQPSGAGQETQYF	TGTGCCAGCAGCCAACCCAGTGGGGCGGGCCAAGAGACCCAGTACTTC	.	TRBJ2-5	TRBV4-2	.
CASSFSGGGQPQHF	TGTGCCAGCAGCTTTTCAGGGGGCGGTCAGCCCCAGCATTTT	TRBD1	TRBJ1-5	TRBV7-8	once
CARSPLAGGPYEQYF	TGTGCCAGAAGTCCCCTAGCGGGAGGGCCTTACGAGCAGTACTTC	TRBD2	TRBJ2-7	TRBV5-3	.
CASRTTGGQRAYEQYF	TGTGCCAGCAGGACTACAGGGGGACAAAGAGCCTACGAGCAGTACTTC	TRBD1	TRBJ2-7	TRBV7-2	once
CASSLASTSGQETQYF	TGTGCCAGCAGCTTAGCGTCTACTAGCGGACAAGAGACCCAGTACTTC	TRBD2	TRBJ2-5	TRBV7-2	.
CASRSGTSGISDTQYF	TGTGCAAGTCGCTCGGGGACTAGCGGGATTTCAGATACGCAGTATTTT	.	TRBJ2-3	TRBV12-2	.
CASSSPSGWYQETQYF	TGTGCCAGCAGCTCCCCTAGCGGGTGGTACCAAGAGACCCAGTACTTC	TRBD2	TRBJ2-5	TRBV5-6	.
CSASGTSNYEQYF	TGCAGCGCTTCCGGGACTAGCAACTACGAGCAGTACTTC	TRBD2	TRBJ2-7	TRBV29-1	.
CASSRKETQYF	TGTGCCAGCAGTCGGAAAGAGACCCAGTACTTC	.	TRBJ2-5	TRBV6-5	.
CASSPGLAALPTDTQYF	TGTGCCAGCAGCCCGGGGCTAGCGGCACTACCCACAGATACGCAGTATTTT	TRBD2	TRBJ2-3	TRBV5-4	.
CATSRALAGSTDTQYF	TGTGCCACCAGCAGAGCACTAGCGGGAAGCACAGATACGCAGTATTTT	TRBD2	TRBJ2-3	TRBV15	.
CASSPLAGGDNEQFF	TGTGCCAGCTCACCACTAGCGGGAGGGGACAATGAGCAGTTCTTC	TRBD2	TRBJ2-1	TRBV18	.
CASSSDRPTTNEKLFF	TGTGCCAGCAGCTCAGACAGACCTACAACTAATGAAAAACTGTTTTTT	.	TRBJ1-4	TRBV27	.
CARSLVSGTYSYEQYF	TGTGCCAGAAGCTTGGTAAGCGGGACCTACTCCTACGAGCAGTACTTC	TRBD2	TRBJ2-7	TRBV5-3	.
CASQKQGAITEAFF	TGTGCCAGCCAAAAACAGGGGGCCATCACTGAAGCTTTCTTT	TRBD1	TRBJ1-1	TRBV2	once
CSAEDGNQPQHF	TGCAGCGCCGAGGATGGCAATCAGCCCCAGCATTTT	.	TRBJ1-5	TRBV29-1	.
CASSQSRVLQETQYF	TGTGCCAGCAGCCAGAGCCGGGTCCTACAAGAGACCCAGTACTTC	.	TRBJ2-5	TRBV14	.
CASSRTSGSRETQYF	TGTGCCAGCAGCCGGACTAGCGGGAGTCGTGAGACCCAGTACTTC	TRBD2	TRBJ2-5	TRBV6-5	.
CASSVSGTRSYNEQFF	TGTGCCAGCAGCGTCTCCGGGACTAGGAGTTACAATGAGCAGTTCTTC	TRBD2	TRBJ2-1	TRBV7-3	.
CASSLPSGSTYEQYF	TGCGCCAGCAGCTTGCCTAGCGGGAGTACCTACGAGCAGTACTTC	TRBD2	TRBJ2-7	TRBV5-1	.
CASSAPPGMGNQPQHF	TGTGCCAGCTCAGCTCCCCCAGGGATGGGCAATCAGCCCCAGCATTTT	.	TRBJ1-5	TRBV18	.
CATRSGAAGSGEQFF	TGTGCCACCCGGTCGGGGGCGGCGGGAAGCGGGGAGCAGTTCTTC	.	TRBJ2-1	TRBV19	.
CASSEAQYQPQHF	TGTGCCAGCAGTGAAGCGCAGTATCAGCCCCAGCATTTT	.	TRBJ1-5	TRBV6-1	.
CSVRLAGDADEQFF	TGCAGCGTCCGACTAGCGGGCGACGCGGATGAGCAGTTCTTC	TRBD2	TRBJ2-1	TRBV29-1	.
CASSWGQGTYEQYF	TGTGCCAGCAGCTGGGGACAGGGCACTTACGAGCAGTACTTC	TRBD1	TRBJ2-7	TRBV11-2	.
CASSFLRQMNTGELFF	TGTGCCAGCAGTTTCTTGAGGCAGATGAACACCGGGGAGCTGTTTTTT	.	TRBJ2-2	TRBV27	.
CASSWDGQGASEQYF	TGCGCCAGCAGCTGGGACGGGCAGGGGGCCTCCGAGCAGTACTTC	TRBD1	TRBJ2-7	TRBV5-1	.
CASSYAASGRAHEQYF	TGTGCCAGCAGTTACGCCGCTAGCGGGAGGGCCCACGAGCAGTACTTC	TRBD2	TRBJ2-7	TRBV6-5	once
CAIRDRGQETQYF	TGTGCCATCCGGGACAGGGGTCAAGAGACCCAGTACTTC	TRBD1	TRBJ2-5	TRBV10-3	.
CASSLTGQGSNGYTF	TGTGCCAGCAGCCTCACCGGACAGGGCAGTAATGGCTACACCTTC	TRBD1	TRBJ1-2	TRBV28	.
CASSLPSGRLYNEQFF	TGTGCCAGCAGTTTACCCAGCGGGAGACTCTACAATGAGCAGTTCTTC	TRBD2	TRBJ2-1	TRBV28	.
CASRPQVSYNEQFF	TGTGCCAGCAGACCTCAGGTCTCCTACAATGAGCAGTTCTTC	.	TRBJ2-1	TRBV28	.
CASGPTASYEQYF	TGTGCCAGCGGGCCGACAGCCTCCTACGAGCAGTACTTC	.	TRBJ2-7	TRBV27	.
CASSLSSLGEGVILGGYTF	TGTGCCAGCAGCTTATCCTCCCTTGGGGAGGGGGTCATTTTGGGTGGCTACACCTTC	.	TRBJ1-2	TRBV7-6	.
CSAAASGGKNIQYF	TGCAGCGCCGCAGCTAGCGGGGGGAAAAACATTCAGTACTTC	TRBD2	TRBJ2-4	TRBV29-1	.
CASSLGAGGGYNEQFF	TGCGCCAGCAGCTTGGGGGCGGGAGGAGGCTACAATGAGCAGTTCTTC	TRBD2	TRBJ2-1	TRBV5-1	.
CAIAGSGGIQETQYF	TGTGCCATCGCGGGGAGCGGAGGAATCCAAGAGACCCAGTACTTC	.	TRBJ2-5	TRBV7-2	.
CASSLVSVEQFF	TGTGCCAGCAGCTTAGTTTCCGTTGAGCAGTTCTTC	.	TRBJ2-1	TRBV7-8	.
CASSPRRGEGGEQFF	TGTGCCAGCAGCCCCCGACGGGGGGAAGGGGGTGAGCAGTTCTTC	.	TRBJ2-1	TRBV11-2	.
CASGTSLGSGANVLTF	TGTGCCAGCGGGACTTCGCTAGGTTCTGGGGCCAACGTCCTGACTTTC	.	TRBJ2-6	TRBV9	.
CASSVDGGGKETQYF	TGTGCCAGCAGCGTAGATGGGGGAGGGAAAGAGACCCAGTACTTC	TRBD2	TRBJ2-5	TRBV9	once
CASSYRQARNEKLFF	TGTGCCAGCAGTTACAGGCAGGCCAGAAATGAAAAACTGTTTTTT	.	TRBJ1-4	TRBV6-5	.
CASSSPGDEQFF	TGCGCCAGCAGCTCCCCGGGGGATGAGCAGTTCTTC	.	TRBJ2-1	TRBV5-1	.